Sequencing of this TCR beta chain was carried out in a study of T cells in Graves' hyperthyroidism and ophthalmopathy. The wider study: Peripheral blood was drawn at first diagnosis, prior to all treatment.

Researchers amplified the TCR beta CDR3 regions from RNA transcripts. An initial round of RT-PCR targeting the TCR CDR3 relied on the HTBI primer set. TCRdb itself ran the multiplex PCR reads through MiXCR, one entry per CDR3 protein. This table holds over 650,000 distinct CDR3 sequences, about 17% found once. There are 14 residues in the CDR3. Germline V CDR1 and CDR2: PRHDT, FYEKMQ (reference sequence). V dropped 2 bases and J dropped 0 bases, with 5 bases sitting between them. In this sample, this clonotype turned up many times. This clonotype was sampled from a man younger than 35 with Graves' hyperthyroidism. The rearrangement links TRBV13 to TRBJ1-5, with D unclear. The sequencing input was blood. The CDR3 DNA sequence: TGTGCCAGCAGCTTAAGCTATAGCAATCAGCCCCAGCATTTT. Protein product: CASSLSYSNQPQHF.